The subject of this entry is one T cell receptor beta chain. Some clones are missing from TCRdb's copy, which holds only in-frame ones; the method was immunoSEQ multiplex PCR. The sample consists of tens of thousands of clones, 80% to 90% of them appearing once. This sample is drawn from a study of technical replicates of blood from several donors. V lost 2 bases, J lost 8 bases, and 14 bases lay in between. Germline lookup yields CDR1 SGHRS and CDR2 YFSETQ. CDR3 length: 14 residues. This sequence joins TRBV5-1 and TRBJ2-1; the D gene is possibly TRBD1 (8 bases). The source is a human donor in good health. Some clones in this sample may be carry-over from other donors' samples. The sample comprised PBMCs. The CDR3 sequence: CASSFGQGGDEQFF. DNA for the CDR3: TGCGCCAGCAGCTTCGGACAGGGAGGGGATGAGCAGTTCTTC.